These 19 T cell receptor beta chains originate from one sample sequenced in a study of T cells after yellow fever vaccination (dated 2019 in TCRdb). Library generation was performed with 5' RACE. Data came from an Illumina HiSeq 2500. Through fastp at Q25 and MiXCR, TCRdb rebuilt clones from the public reads, retaining in-frame beta chains. Identical CDR3 proteins give one entry, which carries the most common genes and DNA. For this sample the table gives about 630,000 distinct CDR3 sequences, of which roughly an eighth were detected only once. In total, the top ten clones hold about 15% of the sample. Read against the paper, the sample's treatment or condition label means: live attenuated yellow fever vaccine strain. This specimen consisted of PBMCs, obtained on the day of the yellow fever booster vaccination. Every receptor here comes from a man aged 25-40 years who received the YFV17D yellow fever vaccine.

This clonotype was detected ten times or more. The chain recombines TRBV6-2 or TRBV6-3 with TRBJ2-1, with D possibly matching TRBD2 (5 bases). The CDR3 contains 16 residues. V gave up 0 bases and J gave up 6 bases, with 15 bases separating them. CDR1 and CDR2 (germline): MNHEY, SVGEGT. DNA for the CDR3: TGTGCCAGCAGTTACTCTCCCAGGACTGGGCCCAATGAGCAGTTCTTC. It is translated as CASSYSPRTGPNEQFF.

This clonotype was recorded a few times. The chain carries TRBV7-8 and TRBJ2-1; D unclear. Between the trimmed V and J ends, which lost 5 bases and 0 bases, there was a span of 11 bases. This CDR3 has 15 residues. Per germline, CDR1 SGHVS and CDR2 FQNEAQ. CDR3 bases: TGTGCCAGCAGCCCTGCTTCGCCCTCCTACAATGAGCAGTTCTTC. It is translated as CASSPASPSYNEQFF.

This clonotype has ten or more counts. The genes are TRBV27 and TRBJ1-4, with D possibly TRBD1 on 5 matching bases. The CDR3 has 15 amino acids. The germline CDR1 and CDR2 sequences are MNHEY and SMNVEV (reference sequence). The V and J ends lost 6 bases and 4 bases respectively, with 15 bases between them. The CDR3 DNA follows: TGTGCCAGCAGCCCCGTGGGGGGAATTAATGAAAAACTGTTTTTT. Its protein product is CASSPVGGINEKLFF. Variable domain in full (rest from reference TRBV27 and TRBJ1-4): EAQVTQNPRYLITVTGKKLTVTCSQNMNHEYMSWYRQDPGLGLRQIYYSMNVEVTDKGDVPEGYKVSRKEKRNFPLILESPSPNQTSLYFCASSPVGGINEKLFFGSGTQLSVL.

The chain has TRBV12-3 or TRBV12-4 and TRBJ2-7; D possibly corresponds to TRBD2 (6 bases). The CDR3 is 16 amino acids. Trimming shortened V by 6 bases and J by 0 bases, and 18 bases separated the two germline ends. The CDR3 spells CASSLTRGTDSYEQYF. Written as DNA, the CDR3 is TGTGCCAGCAGCTTGACTCGCGGGACGGACTCCTACGAGCAGTACTTC.

The sample holds a few counts of this clonotype. The gene calls are TRBV27 and TRBJ2-2; tentative D call: TRBD2 (7 bases). Germline values: CDR1 MNHEY, CDR2 SMNVEV (reference sequence). Trimming stripped 4 bases from V and 8 bases from J, with 14 bases between. This CDR3 contains 14 residues. The chain's CDR3 is CASSSGGLGGELFF. Written as DNA, the CDR3 is TGTGCCAGCAGTTCCGGGGGGCTGGGGGGGGAGCTGTTTTTT.

This clonotype has just a few counts. V usage is TRBV20-1 and J usage is TRBJ1-2, with D possibly matching TRBD1 (6 bases). V lost 1 base and J lost 4, with 22 bases in between. The CDR3 has 17 amino acids. Germline CDR1 DFQATT, CDR2 SNEGSKA (reference sequence). The chain's CDR3 is CSARVAGAGGLGYGYTF. The CDR3 nucleotides read TGCAGTGCTAGAGTGGCGGGGGCCGGCGGCTTGGGCTATGGCTACACCTTC.

The chain carries TRBV28 and TRBJ1-5, with 8 positions matching TRBD1. Germline V CDR1 and CDR2: MDHEN, SYDVKM. This CDR3 region has 15 residues. Trimming at V came to 6 bases and at J to 3 bases, leaving 7 bases not matched to a gene. CDR3 bases: TGTGCCAGCAGCAAACGACAGGGGCCCAATCAGCCCCAGCATTTT. It specifies CASSKRQGPNQPQHF.

V is TRBV7-2 and J is TRBJ2-7, with D possibly matching TRBD2 (6 bases). CDR3 length: 14 residues. Germline CDR1 reads SGHTA; CDR2 reads FQGNSA. V was shortened by 5 bases and J by 1 base, with 12 bases between the two germline ends. DNA of the CDR3: TGTGCCAGCAGCGCGTTTAGCGGATCCTACGAGCAGTACTTC. It yields the protein CASSAFSGSYEQYF.

Ten or more counts support this clonotype. This rearrangement joins TRBV5-1 to TRBJ1-5; weak D call: TRBD1 (6 bases). Germline V gene lookup returns CDR1 SGHRS and CDR2 YFSETQ. V lost 3 bases and J 7 bases, leaving 14 bases between the germline ends. The CDR3 is 14 amino acids. CDR3: CASSSQGGGQPQHF. The CDR3 bases are TGCGCCAGCAGCTCACAGGGTGGAGGGCAGCCCCAGCATTTT.

The chain combines TRBV19 with TRBJ2-2; possibly TRBD1 for D (6 bases). This CDR3 region has 16 residues. From germline, CDR1 is LNHDA and CDR2 SQIVND (reference sequence). The V end was cut by 3 bases, the J end by 7 bases, with 18 bases between. The CDR3 reads CASSMVGRGSFGELFF. CDR3 DNA: TGTGCCAGTAGTATGGTAGGCAGGGGATCGTTCGGGGAGCTGTTTTTT.

This clonotype was seen a few times. The chain employs TRBV15 and TRBJ2-1; no clear D. The germline CDR1 and CDR2 sequences are LNHNV and YYDKDF (reference sequence). V shed 4 bases and J shed 8 bases, with 12 bases lying between them. The CDR3 has 13 amino acids. CDR3 nucleotide sequence: TGTGCCACCAGCACCAGTGCTGGGGATGAGCAGTTCTTC. This gives the protein CATSTSAGDEQFF.

The sample holds many counts of this clonotype. J is TRBJ2-7 and V is TRBV18; no clear D gene. CDR1 and CDR2 from the germline V gene are KGHSH and LQKENI. V lost 1 base and J lost 4, with 5 bases in between. The CDR3 extends over 12 amino acids. CDR3 loop: CASSPREYEQYF. Here the CDR3 DNA reads TGTGCCAGCTCACCACGTGAATACGAGCAGTACTTC.

The rearrangement joins TRBV6-6 to TRBJ2-7, with D possibly TRBD2 on 6 matching bases. The CDR3 totals 12 residues. V was trimmed by 2 bases and J by 6 bases, leaving 8 bases between them. CDR1 is MNHNY, CDR2 SVGAGI, per germline (reference sequence). CDR3 DNA: TGTGCCAGCAGTTACCTAGCGACCGAGCAGTACTTC. Translation: CASSYLATEQYF.

J is TRBJ2-3 and V is TRBV10-3, with 8 bases that match TRBD2. The CDR3 extends over 14 amino acids. V lost 0 bases, J lost 5 bases, and 1 base stayed unmatched. Germline CDR1 ENHRY, CDR2 SYGVKD. The chain's CDR3 is CAISESLAGDTQYF. DNA of the CDR3: TGTGCCATCAGTGAGTCGCTAGCGGGAGATACGCAGTATTTT.

Ten or more counts support this clonotype. The chain has TRBV12-3 or TRBV12-4 and TRBJ1-2; D unclear. The length of the CDR3 is 11 residues. Trimming stripped 6 bases from V and 3 bases from J, with 5 bases between. CDR3 in amino acids: CASSRDYGYTF. The CDR3 DNA reads as TGTGCCAGCAGCCGAGACTATGGCTACACCTTC.

This clonotype was recorded at least ten times. V is TRBV20-1 and J is TRBJ2-7, with a possible D match to TRBD2 (5 bases). V lost 6 bases to trimming and J lost 7 bases, with 16 bases between them. CDR3 length: 12 amino acids. Germline CDR1 DFQATT, CDR2 SNEGSKA (reference sequence). CDR3 amino acids: CSAGRTAQEQYF. CDR3 bases: TGCAGTGCGGGAAGGACTGCCCAAGAGCAGTACTTC.

The chain joins TRBV7-2 to TRBJ2-7; TRBD2 agrees at 9 bases. The V gene end was trimmed by 9 bases and the J gene end by 7 bases; junction bases not matched to a gene: 13. The V gene's germline CDR1 is SGHTA and CDR2 FQGNSA. This CDR3 contains 14 residues. The CDR3 nucleotides read TGTGCCAGTGGATTTATAGCGGGAGTGGGGGAGCAGTACTTC. Protein product: CASGFIAGVGEQYF.

In its sample, this clonotype was seen a few times. This sequence joins TRBV30 and TRBJ1-1; D call uncertain. CDR3 length equals 15 residues. Trimming shortened V by 0 bases and J by 3 bases, and 14 bases separated the two germline ends. Germline V gives CDR1 GTSNPN, CDR2 SVGIG (reference sequence). The CDR3 DNA follows: TGTGCCTGGAGTGTAGGTCGTCTTAAGCACACTGAAGCTTTCTTT. Translating gives CAWSVGRLKHTEAFF.

The sample holds many counts of this clonotype. This chain links TRBV7-2 with TRBJ2-2, with 7 positions matching TRBD2. Trimming took 5 bases from V and 0 from J; bases not matched to a gene: 6. This CDR3 is built from 16 residues. The germline CDR1 and CDR2 sequences are SGHTA and FQGNSA. As DNA, the CDR3 is TGTGCCAGCAGCCTCCTAGCGGAGACGAACACCGGGGAGCTGTTTTTT. This gives the protein CASSLLAETNTGELFF.